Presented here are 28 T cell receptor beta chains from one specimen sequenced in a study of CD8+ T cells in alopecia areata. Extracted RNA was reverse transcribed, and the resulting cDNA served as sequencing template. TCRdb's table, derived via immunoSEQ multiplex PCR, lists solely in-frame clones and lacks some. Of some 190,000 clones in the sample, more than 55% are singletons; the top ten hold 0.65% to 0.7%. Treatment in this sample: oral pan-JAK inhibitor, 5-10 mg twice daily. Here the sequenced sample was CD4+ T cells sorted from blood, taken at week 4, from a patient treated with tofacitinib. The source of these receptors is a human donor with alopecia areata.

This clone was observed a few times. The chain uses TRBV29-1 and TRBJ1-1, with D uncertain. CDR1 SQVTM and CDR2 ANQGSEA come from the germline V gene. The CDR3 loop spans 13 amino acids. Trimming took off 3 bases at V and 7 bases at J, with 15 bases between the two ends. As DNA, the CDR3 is TGCAGCGTTGAGAAGGACGTCGTAGATGAAGCTTTCTTT. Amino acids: CSVEKDVVDEAFF.

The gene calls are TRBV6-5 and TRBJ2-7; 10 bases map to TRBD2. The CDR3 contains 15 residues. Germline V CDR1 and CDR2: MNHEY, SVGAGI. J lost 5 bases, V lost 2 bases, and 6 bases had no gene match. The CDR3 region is CASSYGASGRNEQYF. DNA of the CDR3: TGTGCCAGCAGTTACGGGGCTAGCGGGAGAAACGAGCAGTACTTC.

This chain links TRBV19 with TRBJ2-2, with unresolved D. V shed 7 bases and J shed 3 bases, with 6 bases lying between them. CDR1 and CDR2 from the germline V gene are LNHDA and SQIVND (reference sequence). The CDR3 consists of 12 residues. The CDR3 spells CASNVHTGELFF. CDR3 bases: TGTGCCAGTAATGTGCACACCGGGGAGCTGTTTTTT.

CDR3 in amino acids: CAWSVQRTLAKNIQYF. Written as DNA, the CDR3 is TGTGCCTGGAGTGTACAGCGGACGTTAGCCAAAAACATTCAGTACTTC. The chain uses TRBV30 and TRBJ2-4, with a weak D call TRBD2 (5 bases). Germline V gene data show CDR1 as GTSNPN and CDR2 as SVGIG (reference sequence). Trimming removed 0 bases at V and 0 bases at J, with 12 bases between. The CDR3 consists of 16 residues. Based on the CDR3 plus reference TRBV30 and TRBJ2-4, the full variable domain is SQTIHQWPATLVQPVGSPLSLECTVEGTSNPNLYWYRQAAGRGLQLLFYSVGIGQISSEVPQNLSASRPQDRQFILSSKKLLLSDSGFYLCAWSVQRTLAKNIQYFGAGTRLSVL.

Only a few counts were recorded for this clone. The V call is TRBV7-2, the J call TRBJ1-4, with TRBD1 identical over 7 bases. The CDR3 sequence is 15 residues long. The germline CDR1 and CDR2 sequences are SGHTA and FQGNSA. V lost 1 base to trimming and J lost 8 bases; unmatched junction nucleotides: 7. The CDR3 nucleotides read TGTGCCAGCAGCTTAGTAGGGGGCGACTCGGAAAAACTGTTTTTT. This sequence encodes CASSLVGGDSEKLFF. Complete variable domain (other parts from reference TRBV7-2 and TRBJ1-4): GAGVSQSPSNKVTEKGKDVELRCDPISGHTALYWYRQSLGQGLEFLIYFQGNSAPDKSGLPSDRFSAERTGGSVSTLTIQRTQQEDSAVYLCASSLVGGDSEKLFFGSGTQLSVL.

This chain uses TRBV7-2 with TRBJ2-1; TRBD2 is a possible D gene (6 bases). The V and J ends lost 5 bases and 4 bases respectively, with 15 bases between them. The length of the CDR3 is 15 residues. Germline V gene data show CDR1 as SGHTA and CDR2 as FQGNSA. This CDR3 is CASSTRLGRYNEQFF. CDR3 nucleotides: TGTGCCAGCAGCACACGACTAGGTCGGTACAATGAGCAGTTCTTC. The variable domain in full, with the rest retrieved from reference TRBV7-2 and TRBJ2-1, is GAGVSQSPSNKVTEKGKDVELRCDPISGHTALYWYRQSLGQGLEFLIYFQGNSAPDKSGLPSDRFSAERTGGSVSTLTIQRTQQEDSAVYLCASSTRLGRYNEQFFGPGTRLTVL.

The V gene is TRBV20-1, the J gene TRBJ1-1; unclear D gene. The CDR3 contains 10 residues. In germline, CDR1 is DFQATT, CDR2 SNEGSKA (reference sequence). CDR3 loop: CSTEHTEAFF. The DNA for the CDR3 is TGCAGCACAGAACACACTGAAGCTTTCTTT.

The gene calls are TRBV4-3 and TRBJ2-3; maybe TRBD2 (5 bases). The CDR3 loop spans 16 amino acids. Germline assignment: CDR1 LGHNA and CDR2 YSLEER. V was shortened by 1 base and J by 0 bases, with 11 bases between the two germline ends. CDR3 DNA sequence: TGCGCCAGCAGCCAAGTACTAGGCTCTAGCACAGATACGCAGTATTTT. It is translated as CASSQVLGSSTDTQYF.

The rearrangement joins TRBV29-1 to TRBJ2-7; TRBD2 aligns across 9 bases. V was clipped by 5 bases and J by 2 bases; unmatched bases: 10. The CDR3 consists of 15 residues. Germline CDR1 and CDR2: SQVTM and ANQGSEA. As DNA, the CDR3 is TGCAGCGTTTTCTCCGGGACTAGCCGGGCCTACGAGCAGTACTTC. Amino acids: CSVFSGTSRAYEQYF.

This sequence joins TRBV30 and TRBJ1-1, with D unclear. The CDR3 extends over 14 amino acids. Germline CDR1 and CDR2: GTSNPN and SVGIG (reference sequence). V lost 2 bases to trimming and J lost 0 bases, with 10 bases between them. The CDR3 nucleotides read TGTGCCTGGAGTCGTGGTAGTCTGAACACTGAAGCTTTCTTT. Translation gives CAWSRGSLNTEAFF.

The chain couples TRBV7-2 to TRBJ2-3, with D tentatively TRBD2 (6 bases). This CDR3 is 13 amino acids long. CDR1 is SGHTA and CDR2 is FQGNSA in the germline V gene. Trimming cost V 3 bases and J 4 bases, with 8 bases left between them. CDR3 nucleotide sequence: TGTGCCAGCAGCTTCCGGGACTCAGATACGCAGTATTTT. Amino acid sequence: CASSFRDSDTQYF.

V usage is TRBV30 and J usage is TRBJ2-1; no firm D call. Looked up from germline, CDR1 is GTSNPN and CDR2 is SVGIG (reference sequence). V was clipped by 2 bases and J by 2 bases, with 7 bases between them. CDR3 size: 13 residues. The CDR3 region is CAWSSEAYNEQFF. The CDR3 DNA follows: TGTGCCTGGAGTTCGGAAGCCTACAATGAGCAGTTCTTC. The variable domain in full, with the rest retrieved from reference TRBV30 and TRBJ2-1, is SQTIHQWPATLVQPVGSPLSLECTVEGTSNPNLYWYRQAAGRGLQLLFYSVGIGQISSEVPQNLSASRPQDRQFILSSKKLLLSDSGFYLCAWSSEAYNEQFFGPGTRLTVL.

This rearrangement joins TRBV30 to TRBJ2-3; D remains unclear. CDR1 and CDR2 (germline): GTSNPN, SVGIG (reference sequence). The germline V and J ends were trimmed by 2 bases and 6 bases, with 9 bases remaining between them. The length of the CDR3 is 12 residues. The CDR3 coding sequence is TGTGCCTGGAGTACTTCCGGGGATACGCAGTATTTT. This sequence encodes CAWSTSGDTQYF.

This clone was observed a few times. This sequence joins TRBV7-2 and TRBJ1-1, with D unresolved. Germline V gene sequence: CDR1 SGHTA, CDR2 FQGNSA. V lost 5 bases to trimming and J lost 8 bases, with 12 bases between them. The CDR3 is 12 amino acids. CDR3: CASSLDLREAFF. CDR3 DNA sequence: TGTGCCAGCAGCCTCGACTTAAGAGAAGCTTTCTTT.

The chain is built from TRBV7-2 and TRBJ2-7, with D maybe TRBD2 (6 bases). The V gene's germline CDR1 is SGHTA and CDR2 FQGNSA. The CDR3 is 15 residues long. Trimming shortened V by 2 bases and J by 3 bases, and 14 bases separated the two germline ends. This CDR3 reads CASSLRDKGGYEQYF. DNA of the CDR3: TGTGCCAGCAGCTTACGAGACAAGGGAGGCTACGAGCAGTACTTC.

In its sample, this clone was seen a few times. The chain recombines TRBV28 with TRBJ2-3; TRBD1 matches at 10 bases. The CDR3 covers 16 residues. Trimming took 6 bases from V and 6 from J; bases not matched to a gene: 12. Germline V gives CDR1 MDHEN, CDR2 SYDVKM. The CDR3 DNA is TGTGCCAGCAGCTCCCCACGACAGGGGGCGCGGGATACGCAGTATTTT. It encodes CASSSPRQGARDTQYF.

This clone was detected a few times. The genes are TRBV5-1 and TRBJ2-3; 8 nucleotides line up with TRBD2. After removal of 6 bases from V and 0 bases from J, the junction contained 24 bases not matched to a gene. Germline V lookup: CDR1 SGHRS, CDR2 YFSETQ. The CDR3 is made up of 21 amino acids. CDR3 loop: CASTRSLGTVAGRISTDTQYF. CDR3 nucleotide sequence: TGCGCCAGCACCAGATCGCTTGGGACGGTAGCGGGGAGGATTAGCACAGATACGCAGTATTTT.

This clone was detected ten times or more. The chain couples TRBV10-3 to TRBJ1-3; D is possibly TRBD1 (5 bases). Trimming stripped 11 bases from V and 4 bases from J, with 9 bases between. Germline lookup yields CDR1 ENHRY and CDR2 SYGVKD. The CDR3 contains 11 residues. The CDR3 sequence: CALRGGNTIYF. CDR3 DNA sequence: TGTGCCTTAAGGGGCGGAAACACCATATATTTT.

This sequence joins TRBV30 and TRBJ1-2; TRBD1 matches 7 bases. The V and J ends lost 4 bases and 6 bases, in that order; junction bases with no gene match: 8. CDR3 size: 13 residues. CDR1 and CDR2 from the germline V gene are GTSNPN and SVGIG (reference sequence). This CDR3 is CAWKAGGNDGYTF. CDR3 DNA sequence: TGTGCCTGGAAAGCAGGGGGGAATGATGGCTACACCTTC.

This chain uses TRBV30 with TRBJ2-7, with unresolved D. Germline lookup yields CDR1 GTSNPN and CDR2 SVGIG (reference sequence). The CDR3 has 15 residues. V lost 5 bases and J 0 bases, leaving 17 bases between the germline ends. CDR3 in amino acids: CAWGGRSGYSYEQYF. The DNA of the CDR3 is TGTGCCTGGGGTGGCCGATCGGGCTACTCCTACGAGCAGTACTTC.

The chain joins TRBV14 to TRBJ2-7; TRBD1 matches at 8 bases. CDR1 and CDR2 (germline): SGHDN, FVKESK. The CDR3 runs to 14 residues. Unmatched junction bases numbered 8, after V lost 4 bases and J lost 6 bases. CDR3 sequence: CASSLRGQVREQYF. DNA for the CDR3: TGTGCCAGCAGCCTCCGGGGACAGGTCCGCGAGCAGTACTTC.

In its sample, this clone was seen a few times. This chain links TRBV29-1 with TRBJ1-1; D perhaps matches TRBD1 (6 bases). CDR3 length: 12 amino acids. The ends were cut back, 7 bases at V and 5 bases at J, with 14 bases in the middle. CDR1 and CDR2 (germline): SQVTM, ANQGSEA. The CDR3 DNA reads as TGCAGCGCCTCGGACAGCCTGACTGAAGCTTTCTTT. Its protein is CSASDSLTEAFF.

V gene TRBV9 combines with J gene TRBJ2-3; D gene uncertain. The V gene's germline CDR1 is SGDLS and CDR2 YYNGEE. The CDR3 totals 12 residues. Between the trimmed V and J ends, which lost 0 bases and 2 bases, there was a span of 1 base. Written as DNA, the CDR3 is TGTGCCAGCAGCGTAGCCACAGATACGCAGTATTTT. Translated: CASSVATDTQYF.

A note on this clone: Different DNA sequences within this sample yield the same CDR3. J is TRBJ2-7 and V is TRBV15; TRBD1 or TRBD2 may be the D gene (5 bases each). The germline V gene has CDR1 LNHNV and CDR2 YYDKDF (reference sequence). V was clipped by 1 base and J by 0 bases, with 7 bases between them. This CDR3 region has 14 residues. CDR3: CATSRGGDSYEQYF. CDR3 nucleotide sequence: TGTGCCACCAGCAGAGGAGGGGACTCCTACGAGCAGTACTTC.

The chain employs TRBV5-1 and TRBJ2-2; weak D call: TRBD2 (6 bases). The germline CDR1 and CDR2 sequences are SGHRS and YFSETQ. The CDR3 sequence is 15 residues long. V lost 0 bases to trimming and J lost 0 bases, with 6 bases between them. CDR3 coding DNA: TGCGCCAGCAGCTTGGGACTAGCGAACACCGGGGAGCTGTTTTTT. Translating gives CASSLGLANTGELFF.

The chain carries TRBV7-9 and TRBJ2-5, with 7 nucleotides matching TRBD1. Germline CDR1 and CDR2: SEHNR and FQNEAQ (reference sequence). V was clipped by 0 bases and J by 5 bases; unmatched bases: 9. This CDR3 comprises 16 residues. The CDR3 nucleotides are TGTGCCAGCAGCTTAGCTGAACAGGGGTCTCGGGAGACCCAGTACTTC. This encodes CASSLAEQGSRETQYF.

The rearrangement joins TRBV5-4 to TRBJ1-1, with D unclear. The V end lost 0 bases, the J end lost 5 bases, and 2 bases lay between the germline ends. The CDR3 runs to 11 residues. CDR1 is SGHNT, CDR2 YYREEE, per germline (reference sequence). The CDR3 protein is CASSLDTEAFF. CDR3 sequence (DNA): TGTGCCAGCAGCTTGGATACTGAAGCTTTCTTT.

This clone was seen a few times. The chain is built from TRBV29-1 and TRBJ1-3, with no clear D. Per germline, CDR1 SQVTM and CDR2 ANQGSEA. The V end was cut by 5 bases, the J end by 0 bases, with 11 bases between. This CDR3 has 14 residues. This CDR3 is CSVPASGSGNTIYF. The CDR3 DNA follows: TGCAGCGTTCCCGCATCCGGCTCTGGAAACACCATATATTTT.